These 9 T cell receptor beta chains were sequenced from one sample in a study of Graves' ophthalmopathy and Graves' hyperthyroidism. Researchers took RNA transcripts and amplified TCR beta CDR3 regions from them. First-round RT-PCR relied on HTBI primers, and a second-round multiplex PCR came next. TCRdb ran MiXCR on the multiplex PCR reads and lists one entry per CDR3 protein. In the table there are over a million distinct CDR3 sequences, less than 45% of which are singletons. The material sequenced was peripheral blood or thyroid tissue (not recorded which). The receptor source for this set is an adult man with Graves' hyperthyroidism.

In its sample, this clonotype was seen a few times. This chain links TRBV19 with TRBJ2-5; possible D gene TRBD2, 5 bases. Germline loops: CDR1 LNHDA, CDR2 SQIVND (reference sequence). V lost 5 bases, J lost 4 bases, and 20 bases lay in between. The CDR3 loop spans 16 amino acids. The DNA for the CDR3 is TGTGCCAGTAGTCTCCGTGGACTTTTAACGGGAGAGACCCAGTACTTC. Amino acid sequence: CASSLRGLLTGETQYF.

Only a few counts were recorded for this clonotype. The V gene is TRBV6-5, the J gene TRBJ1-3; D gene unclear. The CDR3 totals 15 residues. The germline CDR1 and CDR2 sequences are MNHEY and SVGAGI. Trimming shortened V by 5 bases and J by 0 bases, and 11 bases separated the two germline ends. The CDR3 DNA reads TGTGCCAGCAGTAAACAAGGAGCCTCTGGAAACACCATATATTTT. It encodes CASSKQGASGNTIYF.

The CDR3 here is CASSLCRTAANYGYTF. CDR3 DNA sequence: TGTGCCAGCAGTTTGTGCCGGACAGCAGCTAACTATGGCTACACCTTC. The chain employs TRBV12-3 or TRBV12-4 and TRBJ1-2; tentatively, D is TRBD1 (6 bases). Deletions cut 3 bases from V and 0 bases from J, with 14 bases between. The CDR3 is 16 residues long.

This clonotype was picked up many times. The CDR3 loop is CASSYRTMGKLNQPQHF. For the CDR3, the DNA is TGTGCCAGCAGTTACCGCACCATGGGGAAACTAAATCAGCCCCAGCATTTT. The chain uses TRBV6-6 and TRBJ1-5; D is uncertain. The germline V gene encodes CDR1 MNHNY and CDR2 SVGAGI (reference sequence). V was clipped by 2 bases and J by 4 bases, with 18 bases between them. The CDR3 is 17 amino acids.

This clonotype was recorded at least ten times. CDR3 sequence reads: CSARDFGTEASNYGYTF. As DNA, the CDR3 is TGCAGTGCTAGAGATTTTGGGACAGAAGCATCTAACTATGGCTACACCTTC. The V call is TRBV20-1, the J call TRBJ1-2, with 7 bases that match TRBD1. The germline V gene has CDR1 DFQATT and CDR2 SNEGSKA (reference sequence). The V and J ends lost 0 bases and 0 bases, in that order; junction bases with no gene match: 10. This CDR3 region has 17 residues.

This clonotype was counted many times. In nucleotides, the CDR3 is TGCGCCAGCAGCTTGTACAGGGGTGAGGACTATGGCTACACCTTC. Its protein product is CASSLYRGEDYGYTF. This chain joins TRBV5-1 and TRBJ1-2, with 7 positions matching TRBD1. The CDR3 is 15 amino acids. Germline assignment: CDR1 SGHRS and CDR2 YFSETQ. The V segment lost 1 base and the J segment 3 bases; nucleotides outside the gene matches: 6.

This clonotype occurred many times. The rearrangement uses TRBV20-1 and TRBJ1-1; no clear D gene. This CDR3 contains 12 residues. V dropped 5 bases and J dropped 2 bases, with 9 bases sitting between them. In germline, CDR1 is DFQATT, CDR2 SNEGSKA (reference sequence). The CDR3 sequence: CSAPPPNTEAFF. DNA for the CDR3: TGCAGTGCTCCCCCACCTAACACTGAAGCTTTCTTT.

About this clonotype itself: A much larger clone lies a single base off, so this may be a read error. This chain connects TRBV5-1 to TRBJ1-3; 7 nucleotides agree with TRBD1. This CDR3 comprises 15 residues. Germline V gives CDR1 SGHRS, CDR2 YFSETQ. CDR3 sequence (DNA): TGCGCCAGCAGCGACAGGACAGGAGATGGAAGCACCATATATTTT. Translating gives CASSDRTGDGSTIYF.

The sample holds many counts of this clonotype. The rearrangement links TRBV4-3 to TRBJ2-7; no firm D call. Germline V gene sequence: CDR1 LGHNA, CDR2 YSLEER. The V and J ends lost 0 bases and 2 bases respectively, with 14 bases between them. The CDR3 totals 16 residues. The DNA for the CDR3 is TGCGCCAGCAGCCAAGATACAGCACTCATCCCCTACGAGCAGTACTTC. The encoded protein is CASSQDTALIPYEQYF.